The T cell receptor beta chain under discussion was sequenced for a study of shared clonotypes between healthy human individuals. Investigators divided CD4+ cells into CD45RA+ naive and CD45RA-negative memory subsets. The CDR3 consists of 17 residues. In germline, CDR1 is MGHRA, CDR2 YSYEKL. Trimming removed 0 bases at V and 0 bases at J, with 12 bases between. This clone appeared a few times. The antigen remains undetermined. Every immunoSEQ plate was one replicate of a subset's evenly spread DNA. This table comes from immunoSEQ multiplex PCR, and its TCRdb copy is limited to in-frame clones, with some not included. The sample shows 780,000 or so clones, over 55% of them seen only once. Findings and limits, study-wide: The authors expected sequencing depth to affect clonotype sharing among donors.

This rearrangement joins TRBV4-1 to TRBJ2-1; D is ambiguous. The sequenced material came from memory CD4+ T cells sorted from blood. Subset here: CD45RA-negative fraction. The TCR was taken from a woman aged 30 to 39 in good health. The CDR3 nucleotides read TGCGCCAGCAGCCAAGATTGGAGATCGAGCTCCTACAATGAGCAGTTCTTC. It codes for CASSQDWRSSSYNEQFF.